This is a list of T cell receptor beta chains from one sample in a study of OX40 agonist ivuxolimab in advanced cancers. Measured with immunoSEQ multiplex PCR; TCRdb has only the in-frame clones, and not every one. This sample has almost 80,000 clones; almost 85% occur once, and the top ten carry just under 25%. The input for sequencing was CD4+ or CD8+ T cells sorted from blood, taken in a trial of the OX40 agonist ivuxolimab. Source of these receptors: an adult with an advanced solid tumor such as melanoma, head and neck, liver or kidney cancer. The CDR3 runs from the conserved cysteine through the conserved F or W. A D gene is named only where the DNA matches it firmly. Clone size is stated in some rows and not others, as once, few, many or a class when expanded.

>TRBD1|TRBV2|NA|TRBJ2-7
TGTGCCAGCACCCTGGACAGGGGCGAGCAGTACTTC
CASTLDRGEQYF
>TRBD2|TRBV5-1|NA|TRBJ2-7
TGCGCCAGCAGCTCGGAGACTAGCGGCTACTACGAGCAGTACTTC
CASSSETSGYYEQYF
>NA|TRBV7-9|NA|TRBJ2-7
TGTGCCAGCAGCTTAGCTGAGGGCTCCTACGAGCAGTACTTC
CASSLAEGSYEQYF
>NA|TRBV13|once|TRBJ2-2
TGTGCCAGCAGCTTACATCCAGGTCTTAACACCGGGGAGCTGTTTTTT
CASSLHPGLNTGELFF
>NA|TRBV4-3|NA|TRBJ2-7
TGCGCCAGCAGCCAAGAAGAAACCTACGAGCAGTACTTC
CASSQEETYEQYF
>NA|TRBV18|NA|TRBJ1-1
TGTGCCAGCTCAGCTACACCGATGAACACTGAAGCTTTCTTT
CASSATPMNTEAFF
>TRBD2|TRBV19|NA|TRBJ2-1
TGTGCCAGTAGTAACGGGGGGACGAAACAGCGGGAGCAGTTCTTC
CASSNGGTKQREQFF
>NA|TRBV5-1|NA|TRBJ1-1
TGCGCCAGCAGCTTGGAAGGCGTCATGAACACTGAAGCTTTCTTT
CASSLEGVMNTEAFF
>TRBD1|TRBV5-1|NA|TRBJ2-7
TGCGCCAGCAGCGAGGGACAGCCCCTGGGGGAGCAGTACTTC
CASSEGQPLGEQYF
>NA|TRBV28|NA|TRBJ1-2
TGTGCCAGCAGTTTAGTCCAGGAGAACTATGGCTACACCTTC
CASSLVQENYGYTF
>NA|TRBV30|NA|TRBJ1-3
TGTGCCTGGAGTGCCGAGCTTAGCTCTGGAAACACCATATATTTT
CAWSAELSSGNTIYF
>TRBD2|TRBV19|NA|TRBJ2-5
TGTGCCAGTAGTATAATAGCGGGAGGGCAAGAGACCCAGTACTTC
CASSIIAGGQETQYF
>TRBD2|TRBV7-9|NA|TRBJ2-5
TGTGCCAGCAGCTTGATACGAGCGGGGGGGCAGGAGACCCAGTACTTC
CASSLIRAGGQETQYF
>NA|TRBV5-1|NA|TRBJ2-7
TGCGCCAGCAGCTTGGGTCAAAGGGCCGAGCAGTACTTC
CASSLGQRAEQYF
>TRBD1|TRBV6-5|NA|TRBJ1-2
TGTGCCAGCAGTCCCGGGACAGGAGTTAGGTGGGGCTACACCTTC
CASSPGTGVRWGYTF
>NA|TRBV5-8|NA|TRBJ2-2
TGTGCCAGCAGCTTGGATCGGTACACCGGGGAGCTGTTTTTT
CASSLDRYTGELFF
>NA|TRBV5-4|once|TRBJ2-2
TGTGCCAGCAGCATTCCACAGGGTGCGAACACCGGGGAGCTGTTTTTT
CASSIPQGANTGELFF
>TRBD1|TRBV14|NA|TRBJ2-7
TGTGCCAGCAGCCAAGCAGGGACAGGGAGTCCCTACGAGCAGTACTTC
CASSQAGTGSPYEQYF
>TRBD1|TRBV6-5|NA|TRBJ1-5
TGTGCCAGCAGTTCTGGCCGGGACAGGGTGAATCAGCCCCAGCATTTT
CASSSGRDRVNQPQHF
>NA|TRBV25-1|NA|TRBJ2-1
TGTGCCAGCAGTGAATGGGGGGAAAGGTATGAGCAGTTCTTC
CASSEWGERYEQFF
>TRBD1|TRBV9|NA|TRBJ2-2
TGTGCCAGCAGCCCCCGACTAAGACAGGGAGTAGAAACCGGGGAGCTGTTTTTT
CASSPRLRQGVETGELFF
>NA|TRBV7-9|once|TRBJ1-1
TGTGCCAGCAGCTTAGCGGGCGGGGATCGGGGCACTGAAGCTTTCTTT
CASSLAGGDRGTEAFF
>NA|TRBV6-1|NA|TRBJ2-7
TGTGCCAGCAGCAACAGGTTAGGGATATCTGAGCAGTACTTC
CASSNRLGISEQYF
>TRBD2|TRBV5-1|NA|TRBJ2-5
TGCGCCAGCAGCTTGAGAGGCGGGGGGCCTCCCGAGACCCAGTACTTC
CASSLRGGGPPETQYF
>NA|TRBV5-8|NA|TRBJ2-1
TGTGCCAGCAGCTTGTGGCGGGGTGTGTATGAGCAGTTCTTC
CASSLWRGVYEQFF
>TRBD2|TRBV12-5|NA|TRBJ2-7
TGTGCTAGTGGCCCGGGCGGGAGGGTGGGCTCCTACGAGCAGTACTTC
CASGPGGRVGSYEQYF
>NA|TRBV10-3|NA|TRBJ1-5
TGTGCCATCAGTGAACTGAGCCAAAAACCCCAGCATTTT
CAISELSQKPQHF
>NA|TRBV18|NA|TRBJ2-1
TGTGCCAGCTCACCGTCAGCAGGAGACAATGAGCAGTTCTTC
CASSPSAGDNEQFF
>TRBD2|TRBV7-6|NA|TRBJ2-3
TGTGCCAGCAGCTTAGGAGCGGGAATCACAAATACGCAGTATTTT
CASSLGAGITNTQYF
>NA|TRBV19|NA|TRBJ2-1
TGTGCCAGTAGTATAGGTAGTAATAGTGAGCAGTTCTTC
CASSIGSNSEQFF
>TRBD1|TRBV5-6|NA|TRBJ1-2
TGTGCCAGCAGCTCGCCGGACAGGGGGGGCTATGGCTACACCTTC
CASSSPDRGGYGYTF
>NA|TRBV11-2|many|TRBJ2-7
TGTGCCAGCAGCACCGGGGAGAGTTCCACCTACGAGCAGTACTTC
CASSTGESSTYEQYF
>TRBD1|TRBV27|NA|TRBJ2-7
TGTGCCAGCAGTTGGGGACAGGGCTACGAGCAGTACTTC
CASSWGQGYEQYF
>TRBD2|TRBV7-9|NA|TRBJ2-3
TGTGCCAGCAGCTTCTTGACTAGCGGGGGGCATGGAGATACGCAGTATTTT
CASSFLTSGGHGDTQYF
>NA|TRBV5-4|NA|TRBJ1-6
TGTGCCAGCAGCTTGGGAGGGTCAAATTCACCCCTCCACTTT
CASSLGGSNSPLHF
>TRBD1|TRBV5-4|NA|TRBJ2-2
TGTGCCAGCAGCTTGGTACAGGGGCGGCCCGGGGAGCTGTTTTTT
CASSLVQGRPGELFF
>NA|TRBV2|NA|TRBJ2-4
TGTGCCAGCAATTACCCGATAGGCGGCATTCAGTACTTC
CASNYPIGGIQYF
>NA|TRBV6-1|few|TRBJ2-7
TGTGCCAGCAGCCGTTGGACCTACGAGCAGTACTTC
CASSRWTYEQYF
>NA|TRBV5-1|NA|TRBJ2-1
TGCGCCAGCAGCTTGGCCGATGGTAATGAGCAGTTCTTC
CASSLADGNEQFF
>NA|TRBV5-6|NA|TRBJ1-5
TGTGCCAGCAACTTATGGGGGGTCGGGCAGCCCCAGCATTTT
CASNLWGVGQPQHF
>TRBD1|TRBV5-5|NA|TRBJ1-1
TGTGCCAGCAGCGTTAGACAGGGACGGGGCACTGAAGCTTTCTTT
CASSVRQGRGTEAFF
>TRBD1|TRBV7-9|NA|TRBJ2-1
TGTGCCAGCAGCTCATACAGGGGCTCATACAATGAGCAGTTCTTC
CASSSYRGSYNEQFF
>TRBD1|TRBV6-6|once|TRBJ1-1
TGTGCCAGCAGACTAACAGGGGCCGCTGAAGCTTTCTTT
CASRLTGAAEAFF
>TRBD2|TRBV6-5|NA|TRBJ2-5
TGTGCCAGTCAACTAGCGGGGATTACCCCGTACTTC
CASQLAGITPYF
>TRBD1|TRBV5-1|NA|TRBJ2-5
TGCGCCAGCAGCGCCGCTTTACTTACTACAGGGGAAGGAGAGACCCAGTACTTC
CASSAALLTTGEGETQYF
>TRBD2|TRBV28|NA|TRBJ2-1
TGTGCCAGCGGGACTAACTACAATGAGCAGTTCTTC
CASGTNYNEQFF
>TRBD1|TRBV5-4|NA|TRBJ1-2
TGTGCCAGCAGCCTGGGACAGGGGTACTATGGCTACACCTTC
CASSLGQGYYGYTF
>NA|TRBV30|NA|TRBJ1-1
TGTGCCTGGGGGGTACAAAATCCCCAAGGGCAAGCTTTCTTT
CAWGVQNPQGQAFF
>TRBD2|TRBV7-2|NA|TRBJ2-5
TGTGCCAGCAGCCAGCGGGGGATAGGGATAGAGACCCAGTACTTC
CASSQRGIGIETQYF
>NA|TRBV5-4|NA|TRBJ2-1
TGTGCCAGCAGCTTGACCAATGAGCAGTTCTTC
CASSLTNEQFF
>NA|TRBV6-1|NA|TRBJ1-5
TGTGCCAGCAGCCTAGAGGGCTGGGATCAGCCCCAGCATTTT
CASSLEGWDQPQHF
>NA|TRBV28|once|TRBJ1-2
TGTGCCAGCAGTTTATCCAGATACTATGGCTACACCTTC
CASSLSRYYGYTF
>TRBD1|TRBV30|NA|TRBJ1-2
TGTGCCTGGAGACAACAGGGGGTTCGCTATGGCTACACCTTC
CAWRQQGVRYGYTF
>TRBD1|TRBV13|NA|TRBJ1-1
TGTGCCAGCAGTCCCCGACAGGGGATGGGCACTGAAGCTTTCTTT
CASSPRQGMGTEAFF
>NA|TRBV5-6|NA|TRBJ2-2
TGTGCCAGCAGCTTACCTGGCCCCGGGGAGCTGTTTTTT
CASSLPGPGELFF
>NA|TRBV6-5|NA|TRBJ1-2
TGTGTCACCAGCCTTCGGCTCCGGGTGGACTATGGTTACACCTTC
CVTSLRLRVDYGYTF
>NA|TRBV5-1|NA|TRBJ2-7
TGCGCCAGCAGCTTGGACATTACCTCCTACGAGCAGTACTTC
CASSLDITSYEQYF
>NA|TRBV18|NA|TRBJ2-3
TGTGCCAGCTCACCAGAGGGGAGGACCGATACGCAGTATTTT
CASSPEGRTDTQYF
>NA|TRBV30|NA|TRBJ2-3
TGTGCCTGGAGTCGAGGGAGTCAGGCAGATACGCAGTATTTT
CAWSRGSQADTQYF
>NA|TRBV5-5|few|TRBJ2-2
TGTGCCAGCAGCCAAAGTCCCGGGGAGCTGTTTTTT
CASSQSPGELFF